This T cell receptor (beta chain) came from a study of naive and memory T cell subsets listed by TCRdb under 2017. For the wider study: An open-source, UMI-based TCR alpha and beta sequencing pipeline was applied to sorted naive and memory peripheral blood T cell subsets. IgG serology results and the functional CMV T cell responses were in complete agreement. RNA was DNase-treated and reverse transcribed with TCR constant-region primers, mostly using SuperScript III. Study-level results and caveats: RNA-based TCR counts may be influenced by expression changes linked to T cell activation and differentiation. After error correction, only a single occurrence was seen for over 95% of naive TCR sequences, so much steeper abundance distributions were produced than in memory subsets. The repertoire findings for the naive and memory subsets could not be validated against a ground truth because none was available. A few larger clonotypes were present in naive repertoires, especially CD8 naive repertoires, and these clonotypes were possibly memory cells re-expressing CD45RA. Clonotypes were defined as single alpha or beta chain sequences, not paired alpha/beta receptors. In both CD4 and CD8 cells, going from naive through CM, EM and EMRA, the Gini index went up while Shannon and inverse Simpson diversity went down. TCR abundance followed a power law whose exponent differed between naive and memory subsets but was consistent across the three individuals.

TCR alpha and beta chain libraries were amplified separately from the second PCR step onward. CMV status of each donor was established by measuring IFNgamma production from CD4+ T cells after fresh PBMCs were stimulated overnight with CMV viral lysate. CD4 T cells were positively selected with Miltenyi beads, followed by positive selection of CD8 T cells from the CD4-negative fraction. After staining for CD3, CD4, CD8, CD45RA, CD27 and a live/dead dye, cells were sorted on a BD Aria II into four subsets based on CD45RA and CD27. A few healthy volunteers provided blood, and each donor's sample was split into CD4 and CD8 T cells and then further divided into four differentiation subsets. Around 130 ml of peripheral blood was drawn per donor, and PBMC were isolated by Ficoll-Paque PLUS density-gradient centrifugation. Sorted cells were lysed in RLT buffer, after which RNA was extracted using a Qiagen RNeasy kit and stored at -80 degrees C.

Trimmed from V: 5 bases; trimmed from J: 6 bases; junction bases lacking a gene match: 12. Based on the germline V gene (reference sequence), the CDR1 and CDR2 sequences are DFQATT and SNEGSKA. Its CDR3 holds 17 amino acids, cysteine through phenylalanine. Kept here is only the CDR3 DNA, which spans 51 bases and is read in frame from base 1. This clonotype has just a few counts. Which antigen it targets is not known. No base qualities exist here, and no much larger clone lies one base off it. Libraries were made using UMI-ligation and nested PCR. The beta constant-region primer consisted of an equimolar mixture of two oligonucleotides that together covered TRBC1 and TRBC2. The ligated cDNA went through four rounds of PCR with nested alpha and beta constant-region primers together with the SP2 primer. T4 RNA ligase 1 ligated a single-stranded oligonucleotide carrying the SP2 primer and a 12-nucleotide UMI to the cDNA 3' end. The ligation reaction was incubated at 16°C for about 20-24 hours. PCR2 was typically run as a SYBR Green qPCR and stopped at a predetermined threshold to prevent over-amplification. Every purification after the first one was done using Agencourt AMPure XP magnetic beads. Library quantification was done by Qubit, followed by a TapeStation check on which the main peak was expected at around 650 bp. The pooled libraries were sequenced on an Illumina MiSeq using v2 2x251 paired-end kits, which usually yielded roughly 0.9-2 million reads per sample. Each sample was pooled at about 4 nM, and about 5-8% PhiX was included to help cluster recognition. The paper's processing steps were these. Using tag matching that tolerated one base-pair mismatch, Decombinator assigned V and J genes to FASTQ reads that had been processed by Demultiplexor. UMIs were used by Collapsinator to correct both sequencing errors and frequency errors arising from PCR heterogeneity. CDR3Translator translated TCRs and extracted CDR3s from the conserved cysteine to the FGXG phenylalanine, flagging non-productive sequences. Gini, Shannon entropy and inverse Simpson indices were calculated on repertoires that had been subsampled to equal numbers of UMI-defined TCRs. Within the linear range, a power law was fitted by maximum likelihood to the distributions of clonotype abundance. On one naive CD8 sample, the pipeline and MIGEC gave similar UMI counts, unique TCR numbers and clonal distributions. One analysis removed from the naive repertoire any naive TCRs that were also found in any memory subset from the same donor. The repertoires were searched for about 7,300 CMV-associated CDR3 sequences that had been compiled from VDJdb and a published dataset. Clones were called with MiXCR by TCRdb after fastp trimmed the public reads at Q25, and only in-frame beta chains were retained. CDR3 protein sequences are deduplicated, and each keeps its most common genes and DNA. It is TCRdb's table, rather than the study itself, that gives the V and J calls and clone size. The sample yields approximately 140,000 distinct CDR3 sequences; approximately 21% were counted once. The ten top clones hold about 0.63% of the sample.

This clonotype was obtained from a human donor in good health. The sample consisted of naive CD8+ T cells from blood. This specimen's cell subset or site label, interpreted: naive T cells, CD45RA high CD27+. The receptor chain draws on TRBV20-1 and TRBJ2-2; TRBD2 aligns with 13 central bases. At the DNA level, the sequence is TGCAGTGCTGGAGGGACTAGCGGGGATCGATGGTCCGGGGAGCTGTTTTTT. Protein translation: CSAGGTSGDRWSGELFF.